Below, 25 T cell receptor beta chains from the same sample are listed, as sequenced in a study of blood T cell repertoires in COVID-19. The repertoire was sequenced with immunoSEQ multiplex PCR; TCRdb's copy has only in-frame clones and lacks some. The sample includes around 100,000 clones, about 84% of them seen just once. Input material: peripheral blood. These receptors originate from a man aged 45-65 years with acute or convalescent COVID-19.

CDR3: CAISEWDKNYGYTF. CDR3 in DNA: TGTGCCATCAGTGAGTGGGACAAGAACTATGGCTACACCTTC. The V gene is TRBV10-3, the J gene TRBJ1-2; weak D call: TRBD1 (6 bases). Germline lookup yields CDR1 ENHRY and CDR2 SYGVKD. The CDR3 totals 14 residues. V lost 1 base, J lost 2 bases, and 8 bases lay in between.

The chain uses TRBV10-2 and TRBJ2-3; possible D gene TRBD2, 6 bases. The ends were cut back, 2 bases at V and 8 bases at J, with 11 bases in the middle. This CDR3 comprises 13 residues. Germline assignment: CDR1 WSHSY and CDR2 SAAADI. The CDR3 loop is CASSEGGTGTQYF. The CDR3 nucleotides read TGCGCCAGCAGTGAGGGGGGGACGGGTACGCAGTATTTT.

This sequence joins TRBV27 and TRBJ2-7; D is uncertain. The CDR3 spans 14 residues. Germline CDR1 reads MNHEY; CDR2 reads SMNVEV (reference sequence). V lost 5 bases, J lost 3 bases, and 14 bases lay in between. The CDR3 loop reads CASSLERSGYEQYF. The CDR3 nucleotides read TGTGCCAGCAGTCTAGAAAGGTCGGGCTACGAGCAGTACTTC.

The rearrangement uses TRBV30 and TRBJ1-5, with 7 bases identical to TRBD1. The CDR3 spans 13 residues. In germline, CDR1 is GTSNPN, CDR2 SVGIG (reference sequence). J lost 3 bases, V lost 8 bases, and 7 bases had no gene match. The CDR3 region has the DNA TGTGCCGCCTCGGGACAGCCCAATCAGCCCCAGCATTTT. This sequence encodes CAASGQPNQPQHF. Complete variable domain (other parts from reference TRBV30 and TRBJ1-5): SQTIHQWPATLVQPVGSPLSLECTVEGTSNPNLYWYRQAAGRGLQLLFYSVGIGQISSEVPQNLSASRPQDRQFILSSKKLLLSDSGFYLCAASGQPNQPQHFGDGTRLSIL.

The chain combines TRBV5-1 with TRBJ1-2, with a tentative D call TRBD1 (5 bases). V lost 8 bases and J 7 bases, leaving 24 bases between the germline ends. Looked up from germline, CDR1 is SGHRS and CDR2 is YFSETQ. The CDR3 extends over 15 amino acids. CDR3 sequence: CASQQWGGSEAGYTF. For the CDR3, the DNA is TGCGCCAGTCAGCAGTGGGGGGGTTCTGAGGCTGGCTACACCTTC.

The V gene is TRBV24-1, the J gene TRBJ2-7, with 8 bases that match TRBD1. The CDR3 runs to 14 residues. The germline CDR1 and CDR2 sequences are KGHDR and SFDVKD. Germline trimming cut 3 bases from V and 2 bases from J; bases unmatched to any gene: 2. The CDR3 is CATSDPDRAYEQYF. The CDR3 coding sequence is TGTGCCACCAGTGATCCGGACAGGGCCTACGAGCAGTACTTC.

The chain joins TRBV25-1 to TRBJ1-5; D is unresolved. Germline CDR1 reads MGHDK; CDR2 reads SYGVNS. V lost 4 bases and J lost 4, with 11 bases in between. The CDR3 runs to 14 residues. Written as DNA, the CDR3 is TGTGCCAGCAGTGGACGAATAGCAAATCAGCCCCAGCATTTT. It translates to CASSGRIANQPQHF.

CDR3 protein: CATSRDQNEKLFF. CDR3 in DNA: TGTGCCACCAGCAGAGACCAGAATGAAAAACTGTTTTTT. The rearrangement uses TRBV15 and TRBJ1-4; no clear D gene. Germline V CDR1 and CDR2: LNHNV, YYDKDF (reference sequence). There are 13 residues in the CDR3. V was trimmed by 0 bases and J by 5 bases, leaving 4 bases between them.

J is TRBJ2-3 and V is TRBV25-1, with 8 nucleotides matching TRBD1. This CDR3 comprises 16 residues. CDR1 and CDR2 from the germline V gene are MGHDK and SYGVNS. The junction had 6 bases not matched to a gene; V was cut back by 1 base and J by 3 bases. Written as DNA, the CDR3 is TGTGCCAGCAGTGAATTGAGGACAGGGAATACAGATACGCAGTATTTT. This encodes CASSELRTGNTDTQYF. Variable domain in full (rest from reference TRBV25-1 and TRBJ2-3): EADIYQTPRYLVIGTGKKITLECSQTMGHDKMYWYQQDPGMELHLIHYSYGVNSTEKGDLSSESTVSRIRTEHFPLTLESARPSHTSQYLCASSELRTGNTDTQYFGPGTRLTVL.

The chain uses TRBV5-1 and TRBJ2-3; TRBD2 might be the D (5 bases). The CDR3 covers 14 residues. Germline V CDR1 and CDR2: SGHRS, YFSETQ. The ends were cut back, 1 base at V and 3 bases at J, with 9 bases in the middle. The CDR3 protein is CASSLYSGTDTQYF. The DNA for the CDR3 is TGCGCCAGCAGCTTGTACTCGGGGACAGATACGCAGTATTTT.

The chain recombines TRBV2 with TRBJ1-2; tentative D call: TRBD1 (5 bases). CDR1 and CDR2 from the germline V gene are SNHLY and FYNNEI. V gave up 6 bases and J gave up 8 bases, with 10 bases separating them. CDR3 size: 11 residues. The CDR3 loop reads CASRQEHGYTF. The CDR3 region has the DNA TGTGCCAGCAGACAGGAGCACGGCTACACCTTC.

The J gene is TRBJ1-6, the V gene TRBV5-6; D may be TRBD1 (5 bases). The V end lost 4 bases, the J end lost 0 bases, and 5 bases lay between the germline ends. The CDR3 spans 14 residues. Germline CDR1 is SGHDT and CDR2 is YYEEEE. The CDR3 region has the DNA TGTGCCAGCAGCGACAGCTCCTATAATTCACCCCTCCACTTT. Translating it yields CASSDSSYNSPLHF.

This clone has just a few counts. The chain combines TRBV10-1 with TRBJ1-4; D unclear. Germline CDR1 WNHNN, CDR2 SYGVQD (reference sequence). The CDR3 runs to 15 residues. The V end was cut by 6 bases, the J end by 8 bases, with 19 bases between. The CDR3 coding sequence is TGCGCCAGCAGCCAGAGAGACATGGGTGGGGAAAAACTGTTTTTT. Translation: CASSQRDMGGEKLFF.

V gene TRBV6-2 or TRBV6-3 combines with J gene TRBJ1-5; TRBD1 aligns across 7 bases. CDR1 is MNHEY, CDR2 SVGEGT, per germline. This CDR3 spans 14 amino acids. V lost 6 bases, J lost 6 bases, and 8 bases stayed unmatched. For the CDR3, the DNA is TGTGCCAGCAGCCTCACAGGGGTGGGTCAGCCCCAGCATTTT. Translated, it gives CASSLTGVGQPQHF.

The J gene is TRBJ2-5, the V gene TRBV7-2, with 7 positions matching TRBD2. The CDR3 runs 17 residues. Looked up from germline, CDR1 is SGHTA and CDR2 is FQGNSA. Unmatched junction bases numbered 11, after V lost 1 base and J lost 3 bases. The CDR3 sequence is CASSLGTLMGGKETQYF. In DNA form, the CDR3 reads TGTGCCAGCAGCTTAGGCACCCTGATGGGGGGGAAAGAGACCCAGTACTTC. Supplemented by reference TRBV7-2 and TRBJ2-5, the full variable domain reads GAGVSQSPSNKVTEKGKDVELRCDPISGHTALYWYRQSLGQGLEFLIYFQGNSAPDKSGLPSDRFSAERTGGSVSTLTIQRTQQEDSAVYLCASSLGTLMGGKETQYFGPGTRLLVL.

The rearrangement uses TRBV18 and TRBJ1-1, with D perhaps TRBD1 (5 bases). The CDR3 contains 14 residues. The V and J ends lost 3 bases and 3 bases respectively, with 11 bases between them. Germline CDR1 is KGHSH and CDR2 is LQKENI. CDR3 in amino acids: CASSPLGRDTEAFF. The CDR3, as DNA: TGTGCCAGCTCACCGCTAGGCAGGGACACTGAAGCTTTCTTT. Full variable domain (missing parts from reference TRBV18 and TRBJ1-1): NAGVMQNPRHLVRRRGQEARLRCSPMKGHSHVYWYRQLPEEGLKFMVYLQKENIIDESGMPKERFSAEFPKEGPSILRIQQVVRGDSAAYFCASSPLGRDTEAFFGQGTRLTVV.

This clone was recorded a few times. The rearrangement joins TRBV3-1 (or the pseudogene TRBV3-2) to TRBJ2-7, with 8 nucleotides matching TRBD2. CDR1 is LGHDT and CDR2 is YNNKEL in the germline V gene (reference sequence). Trimming took 5 bases from V and 6 from J; bases not matched to a gene: 9. This CDR3 is built from 14 residues. Here the CDR3 reads CASSKPGLVTEQYF. Here the CDR3 DNA reads TGTGCCAGCAGCAAACCGGGACTAGTCACCGAGCAGTACTTC.

The rearrangement joins TRBV27 to TRBJ1-6; 8 bases map to TRBD1. V was pared by 8 bases and J by 4 bases, with 4 bases of the junction left unmatched. This CDR3 contains 14 residues. CDR1 and CDR2 from the germline V gene are MNHEY and SMNVEV (reference sequence). In DNA, the CDR3 is TGTGCCAGCCAGGGGGCTGGTTATAATTCACCCCTCCACTTT. It is translated as CASQGAGYNSPLHF.

About this clone: This same CDR3 is encoded by further DNA sequences in the sample. CDR3 sequence (DNA): TGCGCCAGCAGCTTAGGAGGGAACACTGAAGCTTTCTTT. Its translation is CASSLGGNTEAFF. The V call is TRBV5-1, the J call TRBJ1-1; D not resolved. The CDR3 extends over 13 amino acids. Germline loops: CDR1 SGHRS, CDR2 YFSETQ. Trimming pared 2 bases from V and 1 base from J, leaving 6 bases between.

The chain links TRBV6-5 to TRBJ1-6; weak D call: TRBD1 (6 bases). Germline CDR1 and CDR2: MNHEY and SVGAGI. The CDR3 sequence is 16 residues long. Between the trimmed V and J ends, which lost 2 bases and 7 bases, there was a span of 15 bases. CDR3 loop: CASSYSTGSGNSPLHF. The CDR3 coding sequence is TGTGCCAGCAGTTACAGTACAGGGTCTGGAAATTCACCCCTCCACTTT.

This chain joins TRBV4-2 and TRBJ1-1; no firm D call. There are 13 residues in the CDR3. V was shortened by 1 base and J by 1 base, with 4 bases between the two germline ends. Germline assignment: CDR1 LGHNA and CDR2 YNFKEQ. CDR3 loop: CASSQAGNTEAFF. The DNA of the CDR3 is TGTGCCAGCAGCCAAGCCGGGAACACTGAAGCTTTCTTT.

About this clone itself: This sample includes further DNA sequences coding for the same CDR3. The J gene is TRBJ1-1, the V gene TRBV11-2, with D uncertain. The CDR3 is 13 amino acids. The V end was cut by 1 base, the J end by 1 base, with 4 bases between. Germline V lookup: CDR1 SGHAT, CDR2 FQNNGV. The CDR3 nucleotides read TGTGCCAGCAGCTTAGGAGGGAACACTGAAGCTTTCTTT. Its translation is CASSLGGNTEAFF.

The gene calls are TRBV14 and TRBJ1-3; perhaps TRBD1 as D (5 bases). Germline values: CDR1 SGHDN, CDR2 FVKESK. The CDR3 consists of 15 residues. The V end was cut by 5 bases, the J end by 0 bases, with 11 bases between. The CDR3 spells CASSVTGVSGNTIYF. DNA for the CDR3: TGTGCCAGCAGCGTTACAGGAGTCTCTGGAAACACCATATATTTT.

The CDR3 sequence: CASSRTGGSPYGYTF. CDR3 sequence (DNA): TGTGCCAGCAGCCGGACAGGGGGATCCCCTTATGGCTACACCTTC. The chain couples TRBV7-9 to TRBJ1-2; 10 bases are shared with TRBD1. CDR1 is SEHNR and CDR2 is FQNEAQ in the germline V gene (reference sequence). J gave up 5 bases and V 5 bases, and 8 bases lay outside the gene matches. The CDR3 is 15 amino acids. The variable domain in full, completed from reference TRBV7-9 and TRBJ1-2, reads DTGVSQNPRHKITKRGQNVTFRCDPISEHNRLYWYRQTLGQGPEFLTYFQNEAQLEKSRLLSDRFSAERPKGSFSTLEIQRTEQGDSAMYLCASSRTGGSPYGYTFGSGTRLTVV.

The chain couples TRBV5-1 to TRBJ1-5, with D possibly being TRBD1 (6 bases). Trimming removed 0 bases at V and 7 bases at J, with 11 bases between. CDR1 is SGHRS, CDR2 YFSETQ, per germline. CDR3 size: 14 residues. The CDR3 coding sequence is TGCGCCAGCAGCTTGGAGGGGGAGGGACAGCCCCAGCATTTT. Translated, it gives CASSLEGEGQPQHF.